This T cell receptor beta chain was sequenced for a study of beta chain features in type 1 diabetes. Study outcomes and limitations: Short templates might get an advantage during PCR, and this would be equal in patients and controls. Type 1 diabetes patients showed fewer insertions and more deletions at VDJ junctions. Moderately but significantly shorter TCRB CDR3s were found in Type 1 diabetes patients in all four CD4+ subsets.

For this clone: The antigen remains undetermined.

The isolated RNA, all of it, was reverse transcribed, so expressed TCRB transcripts were what got sequenced. The read count averaged roughly 4 million across naive, central memory and regulatory T cell samples. Produced via immunoSEQ multiplex PCR; TCRdb's table is partial and in-frame only. The repertoire holds about 710,000 clones, with 11% to 15% as singletons. Germline CDR1 is GTSNPN and CDR2 is SVGIG (reference sequence). Trimming shortened V by 3 bases and J by 4 bases, and 12 bases separated the two germline ends. The CDR3 is 14 amino acids. Markers CD45RO/CCR7/CD25/CD127/CD95/CD27 served to sort CD4+ naive, central memory, regulatory and stem cell-like memory cells.

The chain uses TRBV30 and TRBJ2-2, with D perhaps being TRBD1 or TRBD2 (6 bases each). The sequence was obtained from a man aged 18 to 30 with type 1 diabetes. Sequences were obtained from naive CD4+ T cells from blood. CDR3 DNA: TGTGCCTGGAGAGGGGGGATGGGCACCGGGGAGCTGTTTTTT. Residues: CAWRGGMGTGELFF.